This record covers a single TCR beta chain. The data derive from a study of blood T cell repertoires in COVID-19. Study-level background: Sites in the United States, Italy and Spain provided acute and convalescent COVID-19 samples. Sample material is recorded as cDNA or gDNA derived from T cells, B-cell-depleted T cells, or PBMCs.

CDR1 and CDR2 from the germline V gene are GTSNPN and SVGIG (reference sequence). The CDR3 length is 13 residues. V lost 4 bases and J lost 8, with 14 bases in between. Repertoires were generated with immunoSEQ multiplex PCR, while TCRdb's copy carries only in-frame clones and drops some. The sample yields roughly 180,000 clones, about 88% seen once. The rearrangement joins TRBV30 to TRBJ2-2; tentative D call: TRBD2 (6 bases). This sequence originates from a woman in her twenties or thirties with active or convalescent COVID-19. Sequencing was done on a sample of peripheral blood. DNA for the CDR3: TGTGCCTGGAACAACCTAGCGACGGGGGAGCTGTTTTTT. Protein product: CAWNNLATGELFF.